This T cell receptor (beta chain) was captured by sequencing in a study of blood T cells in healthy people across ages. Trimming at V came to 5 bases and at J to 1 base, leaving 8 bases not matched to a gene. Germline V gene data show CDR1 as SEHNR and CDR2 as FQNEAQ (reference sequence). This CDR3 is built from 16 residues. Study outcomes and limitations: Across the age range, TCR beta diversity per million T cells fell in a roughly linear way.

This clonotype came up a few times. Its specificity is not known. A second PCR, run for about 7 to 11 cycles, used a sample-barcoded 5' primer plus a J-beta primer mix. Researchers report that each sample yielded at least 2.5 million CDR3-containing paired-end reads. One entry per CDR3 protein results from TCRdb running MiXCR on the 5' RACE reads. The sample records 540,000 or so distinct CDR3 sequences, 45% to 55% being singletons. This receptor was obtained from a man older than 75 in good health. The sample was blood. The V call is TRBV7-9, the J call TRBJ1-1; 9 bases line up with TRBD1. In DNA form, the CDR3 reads TGTGCCAGCAGCGCCGAGACAGGGGGGTCGAACACTGAAGCTTTCTTT. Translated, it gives CASSAETGGSNTEAFF.